The subject of this entry is one T cell receptor beta chain. This specimen comes from a study of PD-L1 blockade in urothelial cancer. Assay used: immunoSEQ multiplex PCR; TCRdb lists only in-frame clones, some missing. The sample lists around 33,000 clones, roughly four fifths occurring once. Trimming took 2 bases from V and 8 from J, leaving 10 bases between them. Germline V gives CDR1 SEHNR, CDR2 FQNEAQ (reference sequence). The CDR3 runs to 13 residues. Indicated time point: pretreatment peripheral blood. This chain connects TRBV7-9 to TRBJ2-1, with D tentatively TRBD2 (6 bases). The sample here was PBMCs, taken around atezolizumab (anti-PD-L1) treatment. The TCR sequence derives from a man in his fifties or sixties with urothelial cancer. CDR3 sequence (DNA): TGTGCCAGCAGCTTACCACTAGCCCATGAGCAGTTCTTC. Protein product: CASSLPLAHEQFF.